This TCR beta chain was identified during a study of CD8+CD57+ T cells in acquired aplastic anemia. Background on the study: Quantities of DNA derived from sorted CD4+ and CD8+ cells averaged approximately 3 ug. Study results and limitations: No significant difference in CD8+ Simpson's diversity was found between patients and controls. Patients and controls shared fewer than 30 CD8+ CDR3 sequences.

V gave up 5 bases and J gave up 3 bases; unmatched junction bases: 7. This CDR3 contains 13 residues. Germline CDR1 SQVTM, CDR2 ANQGSEA. TCR beta VDJ and CDR3 profiles were obtained from a genomic DNA template. Each CDR3 protein is one row after TCRdb ran MiXCR on the reads. The sample consists of fewer than 100,000 distinct CDR3 sequences, about 45% of them appearing once. This clonotype has just a few counts. Its antigen is undetermined. A much larger clonotype is one base distant, so this may be a read error. The material sequenced was sorted CD4+, CD8+, or CD8+CD57+ T cells (not recorded which) from PBMCs. The gene calls are TRBV29-1 and TRBJ2-7; TRBD2 aligns across 7 bases. The TCR comes from a human donor in good health, serving as a control. The CDR3 region has the DNA TGCAGCGTTCGGACCGGGAGGTTCTACGAGCAGTACTTC. Its protein product is CSVRTGRFYEQYF.